This TCR beta chain was obtained from a study of blood T cell repertoires in COVID-19. Trimming stripped 2 bases from V and 1 base from J, with 16 bases between. The CDR3 contains 17 residues. The germline V gene has CDR1 SGHAT and CDR2 FQNNGV. Measured with immunoSEQ multiplex PCR; TCRdb has only the in-frame clones, and not every one. The table lists tens of thousands of clones, more than 80% of them singletons. The sequenced sample was peripheral blood. V is TRBV11-2 and J is TRBJ2-3; tentatively, D is TRBD1 (5 bases). This receptor was taken from a man between 60 and 70 years old with acute or convalescent COVID-19. The CDR3 DNA reads as TGTGCCAGCAGCTTAAGGGGCCAATTATGGGGCACAGATACGCAGTATTTT. Translation: CASSLRGQLWGTDTQYF.